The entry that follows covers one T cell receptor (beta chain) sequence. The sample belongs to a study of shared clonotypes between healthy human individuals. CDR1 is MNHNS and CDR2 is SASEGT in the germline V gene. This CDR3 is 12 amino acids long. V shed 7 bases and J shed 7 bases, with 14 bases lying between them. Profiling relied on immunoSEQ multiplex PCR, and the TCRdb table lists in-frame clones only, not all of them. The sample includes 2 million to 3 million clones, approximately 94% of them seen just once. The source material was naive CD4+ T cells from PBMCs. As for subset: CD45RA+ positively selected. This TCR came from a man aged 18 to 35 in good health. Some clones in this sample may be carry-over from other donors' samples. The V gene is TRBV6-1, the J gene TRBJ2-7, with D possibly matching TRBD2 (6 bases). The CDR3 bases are TGTGCCAGCACCAAACTTCGGGGGGAGCAGTACTTC. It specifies CASTKLRGEQYF.